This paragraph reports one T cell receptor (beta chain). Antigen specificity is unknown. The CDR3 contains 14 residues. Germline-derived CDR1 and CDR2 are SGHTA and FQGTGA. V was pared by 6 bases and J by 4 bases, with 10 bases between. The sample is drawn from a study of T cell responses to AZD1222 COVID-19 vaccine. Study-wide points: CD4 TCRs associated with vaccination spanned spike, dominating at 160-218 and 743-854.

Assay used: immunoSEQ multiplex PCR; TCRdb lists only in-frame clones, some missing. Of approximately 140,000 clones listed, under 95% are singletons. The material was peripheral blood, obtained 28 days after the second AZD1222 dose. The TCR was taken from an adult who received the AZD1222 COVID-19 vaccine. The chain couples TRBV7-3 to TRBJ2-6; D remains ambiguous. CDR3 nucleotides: TGTGCCAGCAGTCCCAGGCTGGGGGCCAACGTCCTGACTTTC. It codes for CASSPRLGANVLTF.